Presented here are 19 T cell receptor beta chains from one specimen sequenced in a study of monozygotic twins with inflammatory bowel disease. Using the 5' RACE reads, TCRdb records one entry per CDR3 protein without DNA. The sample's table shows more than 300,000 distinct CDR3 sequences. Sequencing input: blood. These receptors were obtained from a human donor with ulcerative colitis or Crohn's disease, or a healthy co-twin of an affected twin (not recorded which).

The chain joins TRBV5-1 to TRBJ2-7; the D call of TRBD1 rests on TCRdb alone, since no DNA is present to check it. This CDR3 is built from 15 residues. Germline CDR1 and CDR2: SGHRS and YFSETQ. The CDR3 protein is CASRNPDRASYEQYF.

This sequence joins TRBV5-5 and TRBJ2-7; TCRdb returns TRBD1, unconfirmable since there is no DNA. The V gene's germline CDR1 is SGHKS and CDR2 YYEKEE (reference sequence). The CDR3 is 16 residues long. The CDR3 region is CASSLTPGQPSYEQYF.

CDR3 in amino acids: CASSGLAGGPGTQYF. This rearrangement joins TRBV27 to TRBJ2-3; TCRdb indicates TRBD2, and absent DNA this call remains unverified. Germline CDR1 and CDR2: MNHEY and SMNVEV (reference sequence). The CDR3 totals 15 residues.

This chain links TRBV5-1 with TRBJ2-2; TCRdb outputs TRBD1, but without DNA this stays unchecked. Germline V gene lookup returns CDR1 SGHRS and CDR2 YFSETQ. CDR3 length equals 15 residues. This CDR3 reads CASSEGQGRSGELFF.

This CDR3 is CSARDSSRTGISYEQYF. The chain joins TRBV20-1 to TRBJ2-7; TCRdb selects TRBD1, and the lack of DNA leaves this call unchecked. The V gene's germline CDR1 is DFQATT and CDR2 SNEGSKA (reference sequence). The CDR3 totals 17 residues.

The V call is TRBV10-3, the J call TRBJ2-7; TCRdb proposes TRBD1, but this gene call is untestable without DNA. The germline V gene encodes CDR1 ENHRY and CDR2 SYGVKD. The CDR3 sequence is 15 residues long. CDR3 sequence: CAISDSDRGNYEQYF.

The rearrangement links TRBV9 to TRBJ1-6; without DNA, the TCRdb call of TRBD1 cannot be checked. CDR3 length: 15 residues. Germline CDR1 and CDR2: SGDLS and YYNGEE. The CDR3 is CASSVVGQGNSPLHF.

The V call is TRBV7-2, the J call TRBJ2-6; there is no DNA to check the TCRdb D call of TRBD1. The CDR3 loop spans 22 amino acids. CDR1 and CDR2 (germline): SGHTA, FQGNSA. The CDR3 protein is CASRDRVGSPNQNGSGANVLTF. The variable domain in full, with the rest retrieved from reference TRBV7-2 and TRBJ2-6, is GAGVSQSPSNKVTEKGKDVELRCDPISGHTALYWYRQSLGQGLEFLIYFQGNSAPDKSGLPSDRFSAERTGGSVSTLTIQRTQQEDSAVYLCASRDRVGSPNQNGSGANVLTFGAGSRLTVL.

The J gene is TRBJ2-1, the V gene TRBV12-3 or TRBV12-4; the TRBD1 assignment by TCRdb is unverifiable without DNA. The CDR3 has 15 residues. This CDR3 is CASIQRGQGHNEQFF.

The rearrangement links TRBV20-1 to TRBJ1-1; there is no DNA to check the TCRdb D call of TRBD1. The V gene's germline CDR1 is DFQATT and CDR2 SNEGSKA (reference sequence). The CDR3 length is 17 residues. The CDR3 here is CSARVGTEKIENTEAFF.

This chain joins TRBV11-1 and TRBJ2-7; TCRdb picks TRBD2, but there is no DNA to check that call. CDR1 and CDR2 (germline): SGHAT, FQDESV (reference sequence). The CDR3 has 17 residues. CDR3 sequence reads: CASSPRATSGGPYEQYF.

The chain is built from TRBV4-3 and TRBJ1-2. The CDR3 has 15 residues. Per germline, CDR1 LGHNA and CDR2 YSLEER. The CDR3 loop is CASSQDRAADYGYTF.

The CDR3 protein is CASSGLDRTLTGNTIYF. V gene TRBV19 combines with J gene TRBJ1-3; the D call from TCRdb, TRBD1, cannot be confirmed without DNA. Per germline, CDR1 LNHDA and CDR2 SQIVND (reference sequence). CDR3 length equals 17 residues. Combining the CDR3 with reference TRBV19 and TRBJ1-3 gives the whole variable domain DGGITQSPKYLFRKEGQNVTLSCEQNLNHDAMYWYRQDPGQGLRLIYYSQIVNDFQKGDIAEGYSVSREKKESFPLTVTSAQKNPTAFYLCASSGLDRTLTGNTIYFGEGSWLTVV.

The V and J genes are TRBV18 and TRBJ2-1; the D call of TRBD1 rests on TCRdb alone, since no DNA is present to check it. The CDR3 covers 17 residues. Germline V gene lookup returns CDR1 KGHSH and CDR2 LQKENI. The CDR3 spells CASSPTVERQGWNEQFF.

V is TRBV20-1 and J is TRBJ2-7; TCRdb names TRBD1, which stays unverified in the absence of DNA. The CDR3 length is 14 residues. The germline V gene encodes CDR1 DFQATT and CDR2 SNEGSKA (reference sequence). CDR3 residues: CSAKRTVGGYEQYF.

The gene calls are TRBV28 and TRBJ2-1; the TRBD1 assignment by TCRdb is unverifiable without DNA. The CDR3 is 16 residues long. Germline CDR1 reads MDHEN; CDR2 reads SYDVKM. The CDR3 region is CASSFRGGGEGNEQFF.

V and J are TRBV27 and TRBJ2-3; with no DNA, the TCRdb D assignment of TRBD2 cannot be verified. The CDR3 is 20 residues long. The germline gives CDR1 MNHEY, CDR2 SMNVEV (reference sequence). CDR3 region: CASSPSGLAGGGSGTDTQYF.

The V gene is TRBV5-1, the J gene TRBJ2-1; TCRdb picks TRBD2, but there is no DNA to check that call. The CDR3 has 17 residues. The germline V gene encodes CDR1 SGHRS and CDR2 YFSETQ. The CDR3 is CASSLFSGVGSYNEQFF.

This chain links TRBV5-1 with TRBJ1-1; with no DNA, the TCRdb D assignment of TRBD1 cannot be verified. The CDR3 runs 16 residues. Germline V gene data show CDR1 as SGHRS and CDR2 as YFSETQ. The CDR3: CASRYPGHTLNTEAFF.